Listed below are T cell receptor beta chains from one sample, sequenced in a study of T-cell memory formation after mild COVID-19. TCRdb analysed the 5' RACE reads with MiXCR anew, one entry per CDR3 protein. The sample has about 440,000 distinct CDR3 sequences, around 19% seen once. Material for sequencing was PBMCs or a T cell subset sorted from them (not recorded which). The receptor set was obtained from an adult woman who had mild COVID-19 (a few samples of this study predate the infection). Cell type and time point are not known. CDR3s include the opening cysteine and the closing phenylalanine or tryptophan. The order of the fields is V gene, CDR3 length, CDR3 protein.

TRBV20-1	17	CSAPDGGETSGRNTQYF
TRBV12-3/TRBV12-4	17	CASTNLMGRDSNQPQHF
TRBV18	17	CASSPISAGGLNTEAFF
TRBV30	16	CAWTRGWLAGDGEQFF
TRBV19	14	CASRTGTEYNEQFF
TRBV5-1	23	CASSLVPATVGGLAGGRTDTQYF
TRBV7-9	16	CASSLPGLASYNEQFF
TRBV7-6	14	CASSQGGSNYGYTF
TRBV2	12	CASSLGQYGYTF
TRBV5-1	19	CASSSSGQGLVRATDTQYF
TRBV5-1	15	CASSVGLAGAGELFF
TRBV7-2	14	CASSPRQGAVGYTF
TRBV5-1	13	CASRLGSGIEQFF
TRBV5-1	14	CASSSEPRNAEAFF
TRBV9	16	CASSLSGSQPTDTQYF